Listed here are 20 T cell receptor beta chains from one sample, sequenced in a study of control samples from healthy donors and cancer patients. Data came from immunoSEQ multiplex PCR; TCRdb stores just in-frame clones and leaves some out. The sample consists of under 75,000 clones, 90% of them appearing once. The source material was PBMCs. All receptors come from a woman between 50 and 59 years old with colorectal cancer.

The V and J genes are TRBV19 and TRBJ1-5; maybe TRBD1 (6 bases). Trimming shortened V by 5 bases and J by 7 bases, and 15 bases separated the two germline ends. The CDR3 has 14 amino acids. Germline-derived CDR1 and CDR2 are LNHDA and SQIVND (reference sequence). CDR3: CASSSRQVTQPQHF. CDR3 nucleotides: TGTGCCAGTAGTTCAAGACAGGTCACCCAGCCCCAGCATTTT.

V is TRBV5-6 and J is TRBJ2-5; D remains unclear. Trimming took off 1 base at V and 0 bases at J, with 7 bases between the two ends. The CDR3 has 14 amino acids. Germline assignment: CDR1 SGHDT and CDR2 YYEEEE. The CDR3 DNA follows: TGTGCCAGCAGCTTGATTGGGAACCAAGAGACCCAGTACTTC. Translating gives CASSLIGNQETQYF.

This sequence joins TRBV19 and TRBJ2-1; 7 bases map to TRBD2. CDR3 size: 18 residues. After removal of 3 bases from V and 4 bases from J, the junction contained 15 bases not matched to a gene. CDR1 LNHDA and CDR2 SQIVND come from the germline V gene (reference sequence). The CDR3 DNA follows: TGTGCCAGTAGTATGGGCGGGAGTTTATCCCACGGTTACAATGAGCAGTTCTTC. Protein product: CASSMGGSLSHGYNEQFF. Full variable domain (missing parts from reference TRBV19 and TRBJ2-1): DGGITQSPKYLFRKEGQNVTLSCEQNLNHDAMYWYRQDPGQGLRLIYYSQIVNDFQKGDIAEGYSVSREKKESFPLTVTSAQKNPTAFYLCASSMGGSLSHGYNEQFFGPGTRLTVL.

CDR3 protein: CASSLVLSSGRATNEQYF. The DNA for the CDR3 is TGTGCCAGCAGCTTAGTTCTCTCTAGCGGGAGGGCCACCAACGAGCAGTACTTC. The rearrangement joins TRBV7-9 to TRBJ2-7, with 12 bases matching TRBD2. The CDR3 runs to 18 residues. V shed 1 base, J shed 5 bases, and the junction held 12 bases outside the gene matches. Germline lookup yields CDR1 SEHNR and CDR2 FQNEAQ (reference sequence). The full variable domain, its missing parts supplied by reference TRBV7-9 and TRBJ2-7, is DTGVSQNPRHKITKRGQNVTFRCDPISEHNRLYWYRQTLGQGPEFLTYFQNEAQLEKSRLLSDRFSAERPKGSFSTLEIQRTEQGDSAMYLCASSLVLSSGRATNEQYFGPGTRLTVT.

The gene calls are TRBV6-5 and TRBJ1-5; perhaps TRBD1 as D (5 bases). There are 14 residues in the CDR3. Trimming pared 7 bases from V and 7 bases from J, leaving 17 bases between. Germline CDR1 MNHEY, CDR2 SVGAGI. CDR3 sequence reads: CASIPPGLDQPQHF. In DNA form, the CDR3 reads TGTGCCAGCATACCCCCAGGGCTGGACCAGCCCCAGCATTTT.

The chain recombines TRBV19 with TRBJ2-7; no reliable D call. Trimming left V 3 bases short and J 7 bases short, with 16 bases between. Germline V gene sequence: CDR1 LNHDA, CDR2 SQIVND (reference sequence). This CDR3 spans 14 amino acids. This CDR3 is CASSMGQAVREQYF. Here the CDR3 DNA reads TGTGCCAGTAGTATGGGTCAGGCGGTGAGGGAGCAGTACTTC.

V is TRBV27 and J is TRBJ2-3; D remains ambiguous. This CDR3 has 15 amino acids. The V gene's germline CDR1 is MNHEY and CDR2 SMNVEV (reference sequence). Trimming left V 5 bases short and J 2 bases short, with 14 bases between. The CDR3: CASSKNRVYTDTQYF. The CDR3 nucleotides are TGTGCCAGCAGTAAAAATCGGGTTTACACAGATACGCAGTATTTT.

V gene TRBV18 combines with J gene TRBJ1-3; 7 bases line up with TRBD1. The CDR3 runs to 18 residues. Germline loops: CDR1 KGHSH, CDR2 LQKENI. Trimming took 4 bases from V and 3 from J; bases not matched to a gene: 15. CDR3 nucleotide sequence: TGTGCCAGCTCACTCATCCCGGGACAGCCTAGGGATGGAAACACCATATATTTT. It translates to CASSLIPGQPRDGNTIYF.

The chain is built from TRBV30 and TRBJ1-3; no clear D. Germline values: CDR1 GTSNPN, CDR2 SVGIG (reference sequence). CDR3 length: 11 amino acids. Trimming took 4 bases from V and 1 from J, leaving 2 bases between them. Here the CDR3 reads CAWKSGNTIYF. The CDR3 region has the DNA TGTGCCTGGAAGTCTGGAAACACCATATATTTT. The complete variable domain, with remaining parts taken from reference TRBV30 and TRBJ1-3, reads SQTIHQWPATLVQPVGSPLSLECTVEGTSNPNLYWYRQAAGRGLQLLFYSVGIGQISSEVPQNLSASRPQDRQFILSSKKLLLSDSGFYLCAWKSGNTIYFGEGSWLTVV.

The chain uses TRBV4-2 and TRBJ1-1; 8 bases map to TRBD1. Germline CDR1 is LGHNA and CDR2 is YNFKEQ. The V segment lost 1 base and the J segment 3 bases; nucleotides outside the gene matches: 16. The CDR3 is 19 residues long. The CDR3 loop reads CASSQVGVRSGGMDTEAFF. CDR3 in DNA: TGTGCCAGCAGCCAAGTGGGGGTACGGTCAGGGGGCATGGACACTGAAGCTTTCTTT.

The chain couples TRBV19 to TRBJ2-7; the match to TRBD1 covers 10 bases. With V trimmed by 5 bases and J by 3 bases, 4 bases remained unmatched. The CDR3 consists of 14 residues. Germline V gene data show CDR1 as LNHDA and CDR2 as SQIVND (reference sequence). CDR3 sequence reads: CASSVGTGVYEQYF. CDR3 coding DNA: TGTGCCAGTAGTGTCGGGACAGGGGTCTACGAGCAGTACTTC.

The chain uses TRBV5-6 and TRBJ2-7, with 8 bases lining up with TRBD1. V was clipped by 2 bases and J by 5 bases; unmatched bases: 15. CDR1 SGHDT and CDR2 YYEEEE come from the germline V gene. This CDR3 region has 17 residues. Here the CDR3 reads CASSFMIKRTGSNEQYF. DNA for the CDR3: TGTGCCAGCAGCTTTATGATAAAACGGACAGGGTCTAACGAGCAGTACTTC.

V usage is TRBV7-6 and J usage is TRBJ2-3, with 12 bases lining up with TRBD2. Germline trimming cut 3 bases from V and 3 bases from J; bases unmatched to any gene: 7. Germline V gene data show CDR1 as SGHVS and CDR2 as FNYEAQ. This CDR3 is 17 amino acids long. CDR3 protein: CASSLPSGGAETDTQYF. CDR3 sequence (DNA): TGTGCCAGCAGCTTGCCTAGCGGGGGGGCGGAGACAGATACGCAGTATTTT.

The chain employs TRBV19 and TRBJ1-6, with D hard to call. Germline CDR1 and CDR2: LNHDA and SQIVND (reference sequence). This CDR3 has 18 amino acids. V was cut by 5 bases and J by 8 bases, with 25 bases left in between. CDR3 in amino acids: CASSWVPLSGISDSPLHF. The CDR3 DNA sequence: TGTGCCAGTAGTTGGGTACCGTTGAGCGGGATCTCTGATTCACCCCTCCACTTT.

The gene calls are TRBV24-1 and TRBJ2-1; D possibly corresponds to TRBD2 (7 bases). Trimming left V 1 base short and J 7 bases short, with 10 bases between. Per the germline V gene, CDR1 is KGHDR and CDR2 is SFDVKD. This CDR3 has 14 residues. The CDR3 DNA sequence: TGTGCCACCAGTGATTTTAGGGGGGGTAATGAGCAGTTCTTC. This encodes CATSDFRGGNEQFF.

The CDR3: CASSFYAGGSNEQFF. The CDR3 region has the DNA TGTGCCAGCAGCTTTTACGCGGGAGGATCCAATGAGCAGTTCTTC. V and J are TRBV5-6 and TRBJ2-1; 8 bases agree with TRBD2. CDR1 and CDR2 (germline): SGHDT, YYEEEE. Trimming at V came to 2 bases and at J to 6 bases, leaving 7 bases not matched to a gene. CDR3 length: 15 amino acids.

The chain couples TRBV7-3 to TRBJ1-1; 8 bases line up with TRBD1. The CDR3 runs 14 residues. Germline values: CDR1 SGHTA, CDR2 FQGTGA. J lost 4 bases, V lost 5 bases, and 6 bases had no gene match. The CDR3 sequence: CASSGTGGSTEAFF. The CDR3 nucleotides are TGTGCCAGCAGCGGAACAGGGGGTAGCACTGAAGCTTTCTTT.

The V call is TRBV19, the J call TRBJ1-1, with a tentative D call TRBD1 (6 bases). Per germline, CDR1 LNHDA and CDR2 SQIVND (reference sequence). The CDR3 loop spans 14 amino acids. With 7 bases removed from V and 3 bases from J, the gap between germline ends came to 15 bases. CDR3: CASIGGVLDTEAFF. CDR3 in DNA: TGTGCCAGTATAGGGGGTGTTCTGGACACTGAAGCTTTCTTT.

The rearrangement uses TRBV18 and TRBJ2-3, with D unclear. Looked up from germline, CDR1 is KGHSH and CDR2 is LQKENI. The V end lost 0 bases, the J end lost 5 bases, and 6 bases lay between the germline ends. This CDR3 spans 13 amino acids. The DNA of the CDR3 is TGTGCCAGCTCACCACCGACAAGAGATACGCAGTATTTT. It is translated as CASSPPTRDTQYF.

This clone appeared a few times. The chain has TRBV5-5 and TRBJ2-5; D tentatively fits TRBD1 or TRBD2 (5 bases each). The CDR3 extends over 15 amino acids. The V gene's germline CDR1 is SGHKS and CDR2 YYEKEE (reference sequence). Trimming removed 1 base at V and 0 bases at J, with 10 bases between. The CDR3 DNA is TGTGCCAGCAGCTTGTTGGGGACGGACCAAGAGACCCAGTACTTC. It codes for CASSLLGTDQETQYF. Drawing the rest from reference TRBV5-5 and TRBJ2-5, the complete variable domain is DAGVTQSPTHLIKTRGQQVTLRCSPISGHKSVSWYQQVLGQGPQFIFQYYEKEERGRGNFPDRFSARQFPNYSSELNVNALLLGDSALYLCASSLLGTDQETQYFGPGTRLLVL.